This T cell receptor (beta chain) was sequenced during a study of T cells in Graves' hyperthyroidism and ophthalmopathy (dated by TCRdb to between 2018 and 2021). Describing the broader study: Peripheral blood samples were taken at the time of initial diagnosis, prior to any treatment. A discovery cohort of about a hundred patients, 43 with Graves' ophthalmopathy and more than 55 with stable Graves' hyperthyroidism, was used to find distinguishing TCR V-J signatures. Prospective prediction of ophthalmopathy was tested in an independent validation cohort of 18 to 20 hyperthyroidism patients and around 16 patients who later progressed to ophthalmopathy. The roughly 100 discovery patients were divided at random into training and test sets in a 7:3 ratio. In roughly six Graves' hyperthyroidism patients, the study also compared T-cell repertoires from thyroid tissue with T-cell repertoires from blood. After blood sampling, hyperthyroidism patients were treated with methimazole at a starting dose of 30 mg daily, and ophthalmopathy patients were treated with high-dose intravenous methylprednisolone. According to the paper, TCR Vbeta CDR3 sequencing was carried out on over 130 peripheral blood samples, which came from 40 to 45 ophthalmopathy, around 74 hyperthyroidism and roughly 17 progressor patients. Paper-wide results and their limitations: In validation, the model predicted progression to ophthalmopathy a median of 6.5 months before onset, with 65% to 71% sensitivity and nearly 75% specificity. Most expanded thyroid clonotypes (frequency above 0.001) were also found in blood, which suggests that blood repertoires may mirror thyroid immune responses. A 13 V-J signature model separated ophthalmopathy from stable hyperthyroidism, with about 90% sensitivity and 81.08% specificity in cross-validation and 80%/75% in testing. No statistical method was used to set the sample size in advance, and investigators knew the group allocation.

Including the terminal cysteine and phenylalanine, the CDR3 comprises 15 residues. Only the CDR3 DNA stays, 45 bases, in frame from base 1. Per the germline V gene, SNHLY is the CDR1 and FYNNEI is the CDR2. V is clipped by 6 bases and J by 3 bases, and the sequence between their germline boundaries is 16 bases long. Amplification of TCR beta CDR3 regions was carried out from RNA transcripts. A first-round RT-PCR of the TCR CDR3 used the HTBI primer set with the Qiagen OneStep RT-PCR kit. The libraries were constructed in a second round of multiplex PCR and then size-selected and purified. Libraries were sequenced paired-end with 100 bp reads on an Illumina HiSeq2000. As for the authors' bioinformatics: SOAPnuke was used to process the raw data, throwing out any read that contained adapters or uncalled bases, had a mean Phred below 15, or lacked an exact constant-primer or identifier match. High-quality paired reads were merged using COPE v1.2.5, and each unique nucleotide sequence was defined as a clonotype. MiTCR v1.1 was used to align clonotypes to the IMGT TRBV, TRBD and TRBJ reference segments. Only V-J combinations with frequency above 0.0001, covering approximately 99% of repertoires, were analysed. The TCS score was defined as the ratio of F50 (clonal expansion) to E x V (chaos), calculated using BLOSUM62-based TCRdist between CDR3 peptides within each V-J. Welch's t-statistics and random forest reduced fewer than 550 V-J features to 13, which were used in a naive Bayes classifier (R e1071). TCRdb redid the processing of the public reads, applying fastp at Q25 and MiXCR, and retained in-frame beta chains. Every distinct CDR3 protein forms one entry, paired with its most common genes and DNA. What appears here as the V and J calls and clone size reflects TCRdb's work, not the paper's. Recorded for this sample are approximately 530,000 distinct CDR3 sequences; 16% of them occurred a single time. The ten largest clones add up to around 18% of the sample.

This clonotype showed up many times. The clone's antigen remains unknown. Base qualities are not at hand, and no much larger clone is one base apart. Graves' hyperthyroidism was defined as stable when no progression to ophthalmopathy occurred over 18 months of follow-up. Hyperthyroidism patients were aged 18 to 65 years and newly diagnosed, with disease duration of less than 2 months. Exclusion was applied to patients with uncontrolled infections, other autoimmune diseases, pregnancy or lactation. Diagnoses were based on clinical symptoms, serum thyroxine and TRAb, thyroid ultrasound and orbital computed tomography. PBMCs were separated from over 9 ml of fresh peripheral blood using Ficoll-Paque density gradient centrifugation. Total RNA was extracted using Trizol reagent, and RNA quality was assessed on an Agilent 2100 Bioanalyzer.

The rearranged segments are TRBV2 and TRBJ2-3; the D gene is perhaps TRBD2, from 5 matching bases. The sequenced sample consisted of blood. The clonotype originates from a woman aged 18-35 years with Graves' hyperthyroidism. The CDR3 loop reads CASSSERGSTDTQYF. The DNA sequence is as follows: TGTGCCAGCAGCAGTGAGAGAGGGAGTACAGATACGCAGTATTTT.